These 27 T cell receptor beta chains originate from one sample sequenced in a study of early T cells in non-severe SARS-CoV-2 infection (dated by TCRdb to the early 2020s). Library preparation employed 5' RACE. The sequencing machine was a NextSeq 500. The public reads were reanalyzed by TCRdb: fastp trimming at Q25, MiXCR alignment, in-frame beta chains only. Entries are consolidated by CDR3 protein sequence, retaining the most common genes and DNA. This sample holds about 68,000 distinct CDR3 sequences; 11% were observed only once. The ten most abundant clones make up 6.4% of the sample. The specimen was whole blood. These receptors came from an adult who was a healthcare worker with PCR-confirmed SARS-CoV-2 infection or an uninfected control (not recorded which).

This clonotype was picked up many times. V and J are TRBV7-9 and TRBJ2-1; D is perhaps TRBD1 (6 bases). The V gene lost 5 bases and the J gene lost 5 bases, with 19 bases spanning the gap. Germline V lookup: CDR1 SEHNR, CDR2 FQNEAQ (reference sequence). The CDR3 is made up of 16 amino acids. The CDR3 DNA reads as TGTGCCAGCAGCCCACTCCGGGACAAGACAAACAATGAGCAGTTCTTC. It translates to CASSPLRDKTNNEQFF.

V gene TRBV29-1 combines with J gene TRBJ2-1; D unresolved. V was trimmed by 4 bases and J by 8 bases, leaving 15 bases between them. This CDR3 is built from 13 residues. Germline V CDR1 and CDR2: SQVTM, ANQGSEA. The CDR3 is CSVGSTAGYEQFF. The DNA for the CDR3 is TGCAGCGTTGGGAGTACGGCTGGCTATGAGCAGTTCTTC.

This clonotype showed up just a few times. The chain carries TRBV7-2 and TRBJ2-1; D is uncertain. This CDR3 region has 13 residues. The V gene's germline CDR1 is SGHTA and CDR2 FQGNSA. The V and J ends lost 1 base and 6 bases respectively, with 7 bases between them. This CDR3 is CASSLEWINEQFF. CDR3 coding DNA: TGTGCCAGCAGCTTAGAATGGATCAATGAGCAGTTCTTC.

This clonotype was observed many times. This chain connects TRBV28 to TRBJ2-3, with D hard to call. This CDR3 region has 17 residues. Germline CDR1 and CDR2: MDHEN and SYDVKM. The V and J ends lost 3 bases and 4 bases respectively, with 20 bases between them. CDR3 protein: CASSLPKNTAWADTQYF. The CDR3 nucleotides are TGTGCCAGCAGTTTGCCGAAAAATACCGCATGGGCAGATACGCAGTATTTT. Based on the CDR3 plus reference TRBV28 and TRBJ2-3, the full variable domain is DVKVTQSSRYLVKRTGEKVFLECVQDMDHENMFWYRQDPGLGLRLIYFSYDVKMKEKGDIPEGYSVSREKKERFSLILESASTNQTSMYLCASSLPKNTAWADTQYFGPGTRLTVL.

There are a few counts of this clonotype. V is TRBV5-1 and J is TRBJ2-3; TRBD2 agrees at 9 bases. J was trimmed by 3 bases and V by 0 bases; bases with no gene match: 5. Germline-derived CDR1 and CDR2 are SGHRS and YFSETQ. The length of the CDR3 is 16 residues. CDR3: CASSLVSGLATDTQYF. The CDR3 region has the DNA TGCGCCAGCAGCTTGGTTTCGGGACTAGCTACAGATACGCAGTATTTT.

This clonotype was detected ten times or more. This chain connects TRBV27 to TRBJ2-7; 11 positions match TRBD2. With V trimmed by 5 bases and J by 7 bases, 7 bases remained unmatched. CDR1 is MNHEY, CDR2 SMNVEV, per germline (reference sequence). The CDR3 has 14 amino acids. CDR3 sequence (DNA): TGTGCCAGCAGTCCTAGCGGGGGGCTACATGAGCAGTACTTC. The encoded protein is CASSPSGGLHEQYF.

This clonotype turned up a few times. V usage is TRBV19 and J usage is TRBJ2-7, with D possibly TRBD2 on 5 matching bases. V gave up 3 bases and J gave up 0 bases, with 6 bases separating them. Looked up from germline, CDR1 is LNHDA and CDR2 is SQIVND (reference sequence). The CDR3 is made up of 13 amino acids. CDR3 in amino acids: CASSMRVSYEQYF. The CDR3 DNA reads TGTGCCAGTAGTATGCGGGTCTCCTACGAGCAGTACTTC.

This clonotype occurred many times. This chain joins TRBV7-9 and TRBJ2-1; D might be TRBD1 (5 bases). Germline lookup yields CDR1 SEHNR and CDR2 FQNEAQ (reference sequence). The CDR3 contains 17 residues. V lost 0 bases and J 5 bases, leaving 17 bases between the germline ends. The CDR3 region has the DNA TGTGCCAGCAGCTTAGCTCGAGGATCAGGGCCACACAATGAGCAGTTCTTC. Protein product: CASSLARGSGPHNEQFF.

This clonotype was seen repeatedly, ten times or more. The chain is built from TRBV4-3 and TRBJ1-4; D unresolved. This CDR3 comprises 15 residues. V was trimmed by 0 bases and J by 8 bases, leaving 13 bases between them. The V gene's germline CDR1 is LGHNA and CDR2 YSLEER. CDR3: CASSQDVRTNEKLFF. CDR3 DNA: TGCGCCAGCAGCCAAGATGTCAGGACGAACGAAAAACTGTTTTTT.

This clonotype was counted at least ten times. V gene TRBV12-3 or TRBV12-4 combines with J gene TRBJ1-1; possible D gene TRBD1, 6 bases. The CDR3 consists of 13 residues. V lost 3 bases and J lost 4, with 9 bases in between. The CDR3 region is CASSLSGVTEAFF. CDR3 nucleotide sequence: TGTGCCAGCAGTTTGTCAGGGGTCACTGAAGCTTTCTTT.

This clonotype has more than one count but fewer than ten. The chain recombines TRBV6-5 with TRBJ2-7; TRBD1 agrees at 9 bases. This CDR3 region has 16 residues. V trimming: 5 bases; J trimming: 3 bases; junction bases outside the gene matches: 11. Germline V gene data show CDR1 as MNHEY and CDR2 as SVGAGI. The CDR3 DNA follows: TGTGCCAGCAGTCCGACAAAGGGACAGGGAGACTACGAGCAGTACTTC. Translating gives CASSPTKGQGDYEQYF.

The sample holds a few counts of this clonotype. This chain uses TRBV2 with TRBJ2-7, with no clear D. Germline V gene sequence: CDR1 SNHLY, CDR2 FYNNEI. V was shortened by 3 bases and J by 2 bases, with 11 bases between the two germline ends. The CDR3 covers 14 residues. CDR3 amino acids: CASSDGRITYEQYF. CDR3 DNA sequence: TGTGCCAGCAGTGACGGCAGGATAACCTACGAGCAGTACTTC.

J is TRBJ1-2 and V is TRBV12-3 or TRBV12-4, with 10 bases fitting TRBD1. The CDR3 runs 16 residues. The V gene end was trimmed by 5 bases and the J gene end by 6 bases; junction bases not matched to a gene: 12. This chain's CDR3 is CASSETGTGDRDGYTF. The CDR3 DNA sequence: TGTGCCAGCAGTGAGACCGGGACAGGGGATCGGGATGGCTACACCTTC.

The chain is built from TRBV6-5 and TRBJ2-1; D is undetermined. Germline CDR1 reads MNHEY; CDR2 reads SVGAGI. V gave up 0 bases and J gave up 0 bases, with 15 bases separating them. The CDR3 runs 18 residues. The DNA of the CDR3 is TGTGCCAGCAGTTACTCGAAGGTTGGTCCTAGCTCCTACAATGAGCAGTTCTTC. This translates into CASSYSKVGPSSYNEQFF.

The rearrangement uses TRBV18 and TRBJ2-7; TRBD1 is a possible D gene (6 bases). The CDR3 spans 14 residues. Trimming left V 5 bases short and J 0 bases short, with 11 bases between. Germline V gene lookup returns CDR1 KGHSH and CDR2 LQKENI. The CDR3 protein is CASSGQTYSYEQYF. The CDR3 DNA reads TGTGCCAGCTCAGGACAGACATACTCCTACGAGCAGTACTTC.

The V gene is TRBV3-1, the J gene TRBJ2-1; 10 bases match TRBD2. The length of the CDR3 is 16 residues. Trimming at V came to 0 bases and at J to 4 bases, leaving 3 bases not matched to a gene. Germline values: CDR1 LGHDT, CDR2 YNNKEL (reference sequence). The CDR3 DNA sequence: TGTGCCAGCAGCCAAGAGCAACTAGCGGGGTACAATGAGCAGTTCTTC. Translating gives CASSQEQLAGYNEQFF.

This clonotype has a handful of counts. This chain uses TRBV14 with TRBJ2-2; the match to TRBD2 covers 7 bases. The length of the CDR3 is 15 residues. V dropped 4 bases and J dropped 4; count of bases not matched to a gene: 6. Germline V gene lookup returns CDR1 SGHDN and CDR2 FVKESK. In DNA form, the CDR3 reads TGTGCCAGCAGCCCCCGCGGGAGTGGCACCGGGGAGCTGTTTTTT. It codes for CASSPRGSGTGELFF. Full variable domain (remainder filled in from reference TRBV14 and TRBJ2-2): EAGVTQFPSHSVIEKGQTVTLRCDPISGHDNLYWYRRVMGKEIKFLLHFVKESKQDESGMPNNRFLAERTGGTYSTLKVQPAELEDSGVYFCASSPRGSGTGELFFGEGSRLTVL.

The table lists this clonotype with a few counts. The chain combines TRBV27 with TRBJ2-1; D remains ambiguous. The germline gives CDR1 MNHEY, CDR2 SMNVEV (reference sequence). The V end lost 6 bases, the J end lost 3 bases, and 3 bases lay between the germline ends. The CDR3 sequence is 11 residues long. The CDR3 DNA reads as TGTGCCAGCAGAGTCTACAATGAGCAGTTCTTC. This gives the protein CASRVYNEQFF.

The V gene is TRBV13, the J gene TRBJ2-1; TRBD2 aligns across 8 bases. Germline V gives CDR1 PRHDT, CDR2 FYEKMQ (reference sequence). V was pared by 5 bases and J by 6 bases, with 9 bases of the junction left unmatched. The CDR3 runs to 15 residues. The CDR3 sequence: CASSPERGSLNEQFF. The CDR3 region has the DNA TGTGCCAGCAGCCCCGAGCGGGGGAGCCTCAATGAGCAGTTCTTC. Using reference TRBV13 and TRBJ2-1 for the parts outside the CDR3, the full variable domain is AAGVIQSPRHLIKEKRETATLKCYPIPRHDTVYWYQQGPGQDPQFLISFYEKMQSDKGSIPDRFSAQQFSDYHSELNMSSLELGDSALYFCASSPERGSLNEQFFGPGTRLTVL.

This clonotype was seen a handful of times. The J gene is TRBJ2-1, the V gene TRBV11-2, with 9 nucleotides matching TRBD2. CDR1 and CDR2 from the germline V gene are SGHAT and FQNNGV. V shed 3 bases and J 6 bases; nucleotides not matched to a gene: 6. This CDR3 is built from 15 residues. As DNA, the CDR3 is TGTGCCAGCAGCTTCGGTACTAGCGGGCTCAATGAGCAGTTCTTC. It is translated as CASSFGTSGLNEQFF.

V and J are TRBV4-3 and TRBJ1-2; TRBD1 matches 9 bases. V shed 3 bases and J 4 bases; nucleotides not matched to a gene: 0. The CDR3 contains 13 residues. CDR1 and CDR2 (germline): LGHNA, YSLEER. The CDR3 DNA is TGCGCCAGCAGCCAGACAGGGGGCTATGGCTACACCTTC. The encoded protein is CASSQTGGYGYTF.

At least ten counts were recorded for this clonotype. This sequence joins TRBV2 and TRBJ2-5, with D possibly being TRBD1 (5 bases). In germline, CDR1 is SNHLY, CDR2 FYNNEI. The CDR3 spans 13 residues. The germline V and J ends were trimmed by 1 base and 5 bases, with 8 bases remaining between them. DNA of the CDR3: TGTGCCAGCAGTGAAGAGGGGCTTGAGACCCAGTACTTC. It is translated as CASSEEGLETQYF.

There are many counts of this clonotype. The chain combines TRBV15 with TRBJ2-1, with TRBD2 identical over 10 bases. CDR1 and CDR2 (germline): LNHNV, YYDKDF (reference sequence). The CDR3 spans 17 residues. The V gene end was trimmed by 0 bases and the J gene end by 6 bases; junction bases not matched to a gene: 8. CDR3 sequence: CATSRDTVASGSNEQFF. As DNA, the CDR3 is TGTGCCACCAGCAGAGACACGGTGGCTAGCGGGAGCAATGAGCAGTTCTTC.

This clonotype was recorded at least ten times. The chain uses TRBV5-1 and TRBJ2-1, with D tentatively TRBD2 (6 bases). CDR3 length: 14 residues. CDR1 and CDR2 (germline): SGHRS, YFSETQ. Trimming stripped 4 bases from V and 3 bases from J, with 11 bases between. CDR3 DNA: TGCGCCAGCAGCGGGGGACTCCACTACAATGAGCAGTTCTTC. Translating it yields CASSGGLHYNEQFF.

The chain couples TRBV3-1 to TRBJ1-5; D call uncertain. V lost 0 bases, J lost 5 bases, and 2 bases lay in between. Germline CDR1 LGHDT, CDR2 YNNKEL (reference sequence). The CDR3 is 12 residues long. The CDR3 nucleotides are TGTGCCAGCAGCCAAGACGATCAGCCCCAGCATTTT. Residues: CASSQDDQPQHF.

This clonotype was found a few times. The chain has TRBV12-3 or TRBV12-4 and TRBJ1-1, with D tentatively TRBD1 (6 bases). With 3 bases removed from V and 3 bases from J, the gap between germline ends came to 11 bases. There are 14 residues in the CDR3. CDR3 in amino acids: CASSFRGEDTEAFF. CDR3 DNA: TGTGCCAGCAGTTTTAGGGGGGAGGACACTGAAGCTTTCTTT.

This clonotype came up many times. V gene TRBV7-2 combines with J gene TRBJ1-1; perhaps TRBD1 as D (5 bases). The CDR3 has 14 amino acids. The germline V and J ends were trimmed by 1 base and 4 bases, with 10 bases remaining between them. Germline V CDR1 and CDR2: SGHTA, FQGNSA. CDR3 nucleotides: TGTGCCAGCAGCTTAGAAGGGGTTGGCACTGAAGCTTTCTTT. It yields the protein CASSLEGVGTEAFF.